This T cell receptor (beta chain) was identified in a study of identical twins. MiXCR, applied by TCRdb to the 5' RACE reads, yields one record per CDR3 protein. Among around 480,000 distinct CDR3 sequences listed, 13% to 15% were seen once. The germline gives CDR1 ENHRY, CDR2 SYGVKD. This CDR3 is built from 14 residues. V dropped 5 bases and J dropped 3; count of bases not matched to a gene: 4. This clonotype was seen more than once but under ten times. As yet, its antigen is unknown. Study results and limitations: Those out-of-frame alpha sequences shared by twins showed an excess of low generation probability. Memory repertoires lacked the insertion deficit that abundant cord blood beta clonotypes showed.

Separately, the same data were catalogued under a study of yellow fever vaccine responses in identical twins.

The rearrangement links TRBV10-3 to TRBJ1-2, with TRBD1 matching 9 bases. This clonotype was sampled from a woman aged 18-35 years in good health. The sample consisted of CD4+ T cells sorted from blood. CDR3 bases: TGTGCCATCAGTCGGACAGGGGAGGACTATGGCTACACCTTC. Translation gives CAISRTGEDYGYTF.